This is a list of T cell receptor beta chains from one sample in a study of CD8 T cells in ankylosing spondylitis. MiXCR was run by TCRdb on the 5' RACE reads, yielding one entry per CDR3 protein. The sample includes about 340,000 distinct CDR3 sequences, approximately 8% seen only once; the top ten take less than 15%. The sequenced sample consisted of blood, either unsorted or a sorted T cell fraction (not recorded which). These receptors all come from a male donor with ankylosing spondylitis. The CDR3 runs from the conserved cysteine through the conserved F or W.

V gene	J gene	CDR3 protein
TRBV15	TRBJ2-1	CATSPWTGRNEQFF
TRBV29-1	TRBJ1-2	CSVAVSGGQALYGYTF
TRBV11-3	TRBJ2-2	CASSFRGFDTGELFF
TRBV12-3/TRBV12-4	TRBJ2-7	CASSLGAHSYEQYF
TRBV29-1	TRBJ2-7	CSVADRPYEQYF
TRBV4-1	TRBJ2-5	CASSYTLGREGRETQYF
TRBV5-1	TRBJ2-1	CASSPREGETDLSRYNEQFF
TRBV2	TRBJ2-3	CASSGLRGGTDTQYF
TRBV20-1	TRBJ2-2	CSGLGPYTGELVF
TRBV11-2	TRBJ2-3	CASSPSLAQYF
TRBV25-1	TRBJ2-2	CASSEGTSFVGELFF
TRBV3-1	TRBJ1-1	CASSRDIPNTEAFF
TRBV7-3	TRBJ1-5	CASRHLGQGAKYSNQPQHF
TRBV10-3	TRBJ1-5	CAISESARASNQPQHF
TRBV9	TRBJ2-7	CASSVLPGENEQYF
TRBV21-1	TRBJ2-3	CASTLRGTLSTQYF
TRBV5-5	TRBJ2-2	CASSRLIRQATNTGELFF
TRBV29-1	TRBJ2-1	CSAGLAGGIEQFF
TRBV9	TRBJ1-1	CASNRQGNTEAFF
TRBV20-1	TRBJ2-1	CSARVKGVPPLNEQFF
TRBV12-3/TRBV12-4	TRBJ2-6	CASSLPGANVLTF
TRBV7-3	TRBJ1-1	CASSPQFDRGTEAFF
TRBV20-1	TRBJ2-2	CSARDLGPSGGLFF
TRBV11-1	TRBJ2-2	CASSPWPPGRTGELFF
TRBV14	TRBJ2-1	CASSQDERISYNEQFF
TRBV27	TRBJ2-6	CASSLQISGANVLTF
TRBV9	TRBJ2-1	CASSVAAPGYNEQFF
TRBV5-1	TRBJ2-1	CASSLSTDNEQFF
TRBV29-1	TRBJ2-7	CSAFGLAGADYEQYF
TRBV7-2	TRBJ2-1	CASSRSLAGANRDEQFF
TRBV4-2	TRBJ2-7	CASSQDPGLGWDEQYF
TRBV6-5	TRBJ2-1	CASSYVGGGSYNEQFF
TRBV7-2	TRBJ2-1	CASSPGLAEYNEQFF
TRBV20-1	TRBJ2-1	CSASGVSGSSYNEQFF
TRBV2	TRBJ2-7	CASSVHAEQYF
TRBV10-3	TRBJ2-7	CAISQQGGEQYF
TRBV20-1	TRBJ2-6	CSALPVSGANVLTF
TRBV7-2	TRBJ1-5	CASSLEPSGNQPQHF
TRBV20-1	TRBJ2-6	CSAPTLSGANVLTF
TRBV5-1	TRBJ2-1	CASSSGLADSNEQFF
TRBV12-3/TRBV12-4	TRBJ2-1	CASMVRRNEQFF
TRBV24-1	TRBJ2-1	CATSEPSGQGYHEQFF
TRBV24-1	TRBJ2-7	CATSDGTGGFHEQYF
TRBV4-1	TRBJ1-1	CASSQDPRVSDTEAFF
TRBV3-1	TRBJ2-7	CASSPRVRGVYEQYF
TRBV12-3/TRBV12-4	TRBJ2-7	CASTPRGGKGYEQYF
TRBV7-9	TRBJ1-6	CASSLTIRDSPLHF
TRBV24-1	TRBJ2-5	CATSDGTRKAQYF
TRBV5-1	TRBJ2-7	CASSPLAGLPYEQYF
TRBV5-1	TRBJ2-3	CASSSREGGTTDTQYF
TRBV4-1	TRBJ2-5	CASSQGGGKTQYF
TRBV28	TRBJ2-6	CASGGGSGANVLTF
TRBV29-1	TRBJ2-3	CSVETSGYTDTQYF
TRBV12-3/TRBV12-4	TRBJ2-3	CASSLDPLGTDTQYF
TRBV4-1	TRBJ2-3	CASSQGSTGAGSTDTQYF
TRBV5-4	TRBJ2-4	CASSPVLGDRVIQYF